The 23 T cell receptor beta chains given below trace back to one sample, sequenced in a study of T-cell memory formation after mild COVID-19. One entry per CDR3 protein, called by TCRdb with MiXCR from the 5' RACE reads. The profile shows 350,000 to 500,000 distinct CDR3 sequences, approximately 20% of them singletons. The sample taken for sequencing was PBMCs or a T cell subset sorted from them (not recorded which). These TCRs come from an adult woman who had mild COVID-19 (a few samples of this study predate the infection). Cell type and time point are not known.

This clonotype occurred a few times. The rearrangement joins TRBV7-9 to TRBJ2-1; D perhaps matches TRBD2 (6 bases). The CDR3 loop spans 14 amino acids. The germline CDR1 and CDR2 sequences are SEHNR and FQNEAQ (reference sequence). Trimming stripped 5 bases from V and 4 bases from J, with 12 bases between. The CDR3: CASSGTSVYNEQFF. In DNA, the CDR3 is TGTGCCAGCAGCGGGACTTCGGTGTACAATGAGCAGTTCTTC.

This clonotype was observed many times. The rearrangement joins TRBV19 to TRBJ1-5; D not resolved. The germline V gene encodes CDR1 LNHDA and CDR2 SQIVND (reference sequence). The CDR3 spans 16 residues. The ends were cut back, 5 bases at V and 1 base at J, with 15 bases in the middle. The CDR3 DNA is TGTGCCAGTAGTTCGTGGGAACCCATGAGCAATCAGCCCCAGCATTTT. Protein: CASSSWEPMSNQPQHF.

The J gene is TRBJ1-2, the V gene TRBV7-2; D gene ambiguous. This CDR3 spans 14 amino acids. Per the germline V gene, CDR1 is SGHTA and CDR2 is FQGNSA. With 4 bases removed from V and 2 bases from J, the gap between germline ends came to 11 bases. In DNA, the CDR3 is TGTGCCAGCAGCTCCCCCTCCTCCAACTATGGCTACACCTTC. Translated, it gives CASSSPSSNYGYTF.

The chain recombines TRBV27 with TRBJ2-7, with D possibly called TRBD1 or TRBD2 (5 bases each). This CDR3 region has 14 residues. With 5 bases removed from V and 2 bases from J, the gap between germline ends came to 13 bases. Germline lookup yields CDR1 MNHEY and CDR2 SMNVEV (reference sequence). As DNA, the CDR3 is TGTGCCAGCAGTAGCAATAGGGGACCCTACGAGCAGTACTTC. Translating it yields CASSSNRGPYEQYF.

This clonotype has just a few counts. The chain links TRBV6-5 to TRBJ1-2; D is uncertain. From germline, CDR1 is MNHEY and CDR2 SVGAGI. This CDR3 has 12 amino acids. V dropped 4 bases and J dropped 9 bases, with 12 bases sitting between them. CDR3 in amino acids: CASSLYGQRYTF. The CDR3 region has the DNA TGTGCCAGCAGTTTGTATGGTCAACGCTACACCTTC.

This clonotype showed up just a few times. This rearrangement joins TRBV20-1 to TRBJ2-7, with D perhaps TRBD1 or TRBD2 (6 bases each). The CDR3 has 16 residues. The V and J ends lost 5 bases and 0 bases respectively, with 20 bases between them. Germline values: CDR1 DFQATT, CDR2 SNEGSKA (reference sequence). CDR3 bases: TGCAGTGCTCGCCCCTTTTCGGGGGCGAGCTCCTACGAGCAGTACTTC. Encoded protein: CSARPFSGASSYEQYF.

The chain carries TRBV20-1 and TRBJ1-1, with TRBD1 matching 9 bases. The CDR3 totals 18 residues. Per the germline V gene, CDR1 is DFQATT and CDR2 is SNEGSKA (reference sequence). V lost 3 bases and J lost 4; bases outside the gene matches: 18. CDR3 DNA: TGCAGTGCTAGGGGACTCCCGGGACAGGGAATGGGTGGCACTGAAGCTTTCTTT. The encoded protein is CSARGLPGQGMGGTEAFF.

The chain is built from TRBV4-1 and TRBJ1-2; D is unresolved. Trimming took 0 bases from V and 2 from J, leaving 7 bases between them. CDR3 length: 14 residues. The germline gives CDR1 MGHRA, CDR2 YSYEKL. The CDR3 protein is CASSQEAVNYGYTF. The CDR3 nucleotides are TGCGCCAGCAGCCAAGAGGCAGTCAACTATGGCTACACCTTC.

This chain uses TRBV7-2 with TRBJ1-4; no firm D call. The length of the CDR3 is 15 residues. Germline V lookup: CDR1 SGHTA, CDR2 FQGNSA. V lost 4 bases and J 7 bases, leaving 16 bases between the germline ends. CDR3 DNA: TGTGCCAGCAGCTCAACCGGGATCCGGAGTGAAAAACTGTTTTTT. It is translated as CASSSTGIRSEKLFF.

The chain has TRBV7-7 and TRBJ2-7; 7 bases are a match to TRBD2. Germline values: CDR1 SSHAT, CDR2 FNYEAQ (reference sequence). J gave up 3 bases and V 5 bases, and 10 bases lay outside the gene matches. The CDR3 runs to 15 residues. CDR3 nucleotide sequence: TGTGCCAGCAGCCCCATTGGCAGGGAGGGCTACGAGCAGTACTTC. It encodes CASSPIGREGYEQYF.

The chain joins TRBV5-1 to TRBJ2-1; D is uncertain. This CDR3 spans 13 amino acids. Germline CDR1 reads SGHRS; CDR2 reads YFSETQ. The ends were cut back, 0 bases at V and 5 bases at J, with 6 bases in the middle. In DNA form, the CDR3 reads TGCGCCAGCAGCTTGGGTCAACACAATGAGCAGTTCTTC. Its protein product is CASSLGQHNEQFF.

This clonotype was detected a few times. J is TRBJ1-1 and V is TRBV7-2; TRBD1 matches at 10 bases. CDR3 length: 17 residues. V lost 5 bases, J lost 1 base, and 10 bases stayed unmatched. Germline lookup yields CDR1 SGHTA and CDR2 FQGNSA. DNA of the CDR3: TGTGCCAGCAGCCCCCTTTGGGACAGGGGAAAGAACACTGAAGCTTTCTTT. Amino acid sequence: CASSPLWDRGKNTEAFF.

This rearrangement joins TRBV6-2 or TRBV6-3 to TRBJ1-4; 9 bases align to TRBD1. The V gene end was trimmed by 4 bases and the J gene end by 8 bases; junction bases not matched to a gene: 17. The CDR3 is 18 amino acids. The V gene's germline CDR1 is MNHEY and CDR2 SVGEGT. CDR3 DNA: TGTGCCAGCAGTTCTTACCTCCGGGACAGGGACCTCGGAGAAAAACTGTTTTTT. This encodes CASSSYLRDRDLGEKLFF.

This clonotype was seen once. The chain links TRBV24-1 to TRBJ1-1, with unresolved D. This CDR3 has 13 residues. CDR1 and CDR2 (germline): KGHDR, SFDVKD. The V end was cut by 3 bases, the J end by 2 bases, with 6 bases between. Written as DNA, the CDR3 is TGTGCCACCAGTGATACAGATAACACTGAAGCTTTCTTT. This translates into CATSDTDNTEAFF.

The chain is built from TRBV12-3 or TRBV12-4 and TRBJ1-3; TRBD1 might be the D (5 bases). This CDR3 is built from 14 residues. Trimming left V 5 bases short and J 5 bases short, with 13 bases between. CDR3 protein: CASSLRQRRNTIYF. CDR3 nucleotide sequence: TGTGCCAGCAGTCTCCGACAGAGGCGAAACACCATATATTTT.

This CDR3 is CASSLVPGLHNEQFF. CDR3 DNA sequence: TGTGCCAGCAGTTTAGTACCGGGACTCCACAATGAGCAGTTCTTC. V is TRBV12-3 or TRBV12-4 and J is TRBJ2-1; TRBD2 is a possible D gene (6 bases). The CDR3 sequence is 15 residues long. V was trimmed by 1 base and J by 5 bases, leaving 12 bases between them.

The chain is built from TRBV7-9 and TRBJ2-2; TRBD2 aligns across 10 bases. The CDR3 has 16 residues. Germline assignment: CDR1 SEHNR and CDR2 FQNEAQ (reference sequence). With V trimmed by 5 bases and J by 5 bases, 8 bases remained unmatched. Here the CDR3 reads CASSGPGLASTGELFF. Here the CDR3 DNA reads TGTGCCAGCAGCGGGCCGGGACTAGCGTCGACCGGGGAGCTGTTTTTT.

J is TRBJ2-5 and V is TRBV24-1, with D possibly being TRBD1 or TRBD2 (6 bases each). V lost 0 bases, J lost 9 bases, and 7 bases lay in between. This CDR3 has 12 amino acids. Germline CDR1 KGHDR, CDR2 SFDVKD. CDR3 sequence reads: CATSDLRGAQYF. DNA for the CDR3: TGTGCCACCAGTGATTTGAGGGGGGCCCAGTACTTC.

The chain has TRBV5-1 and TRBJ2-1, with 9 bases aligning to TRBD1. The CDR3 length is 14 residues. Per germline, CDR1 SGHRS and CDR2 YFSETQ. Trimming cost V 9 bases and J 7 bases; bases outside gene matches: 11. The CDR3 reads CATQGRTGVNEQFF. The CDR3 DNA follows: TGCGCCACCCAGGGGAGGACAGGGGTAAATGAGCAGTTCTTC.

V gene TRBV7-9 combines with J gene TRBJ1-1; D is uncertain. Germline-derived CDR1 and CDR2 are SEHNR and FQNEAQ (reference sequence). V gave up 2 bases and J gave up 10 bases, with 8 bases separating them. The CDR3 sequence is 11 residues long. CDR3 protein: CASSLIEGAFF. The CDR3 DNA reads as TGTGCCAGCAGCTTAATCGAGGGAGCTTTCTTT. Together with reference TRBV7-9 and TRBJ1-1, the CDR3 gives the full variable domain: DTGVSQNPRHKITKRGQNVTFRCDPISEHNRLYWYRQTLGQGPEFLTYFQNEAQLEKSRLLSDRFSAERPKGSFSTLEIQRTEQGDSAMYLCASSLIEGAFFGQGTRLTVV.

This clonotype was picked up a small number of times. The rearrangement joins TRBV12-3 or TRBV12-4 to TRBJ1-1; 7 positions agree with TRBD1. The CDR3 is 14 amino acids. After removal of 5 bases from V and 6 bases from J, the junction contained 9 bases not matched to a gene. The chain's CDR3 is CASSRDRGSAEAFF. The CDR3 nucleotides are TGTGCCAGCAGTCGGGACAGAGGGTCGGCTGAAGCTTTCTTT.

The sample holds a few counts of this clonotype. The chain carries TRBV5-1 and TRBJ2-2; D is unresolved. The V gene's germline CDR1 is SGHRS and CDR2 YFSETQ. Trimming removed 0 bases from V and 1 base from J, with 13 bases in between. The CDR3 extends over 17 amino acids. The CDR3 loop reads CASSLAGSRRNTGELFF. In DNA form, the CDR3 reads TGCGCCAGCAGCTTGGCCGGGTCTAGGAGGAACACCGGGGAGCTGTTTTTT. The complete variable domain, with remaining parts taken from reference TRBV5-1 and TRBJ2-2, reads KAGVTQTPRYLIKTRGQQVTLSCSPISGHRSVSWYQQTPGQGLQFLFEYFSETQRNKGNFPGRFSGRQFSNSRSEMNVSTLELGDSALYLCASSLAGSRRNTGELFFGEGSRLTVL.

The J gene is TRBJ1-1, the V gene TRBV4-3; perhaps TRBD1 as D (5 bases). Germline V CDR1 and CDR2: LGHNA, YSLEER. CDR3 length: 15 residues. Deletions cut 2 bases from V and 3 bases from J, with 13 bases between. CDR3 in amino acids: CASSQQDRGDTEAFF. CDR3 DNA: TGCGCCAGCAGCCAACAGGATAGGGGCGACACTGAAGCTTTCTTT.